The sequence of this T cell receptor (beta chain) was determined in a study of Tregs in tolerant kidney transplant recipients. This CDR3 has 18 residues. Trimming removed 1 base from V and 0 bases from J; junction bases left unmatched: 9. Germline lookup yields CDR1 MGHDK and CDR2 SYGVNS. TCRdb's table, derived via immunoSEQ multiplex PCR, lists solely in-frame clones and lacks some. The repertoire holds fewer than 95,000 clones, with 93% as singletons. The nonmyeloablative bone marrow transplants came from related graft donors, with transient mixed chimerism. The TCR sequence derives from a human patient who received a combined kidney and bone marrow transplant. Some of the T cells may derive from the graft donor. This sample comprised CD4+ T cells from blood (PBMCs), obtained 12 months after the transplant. The chain joins TRBV25-1 to TRBJ1-2; 9 bases align to TRBD1. The CDR3 here is CASSELGWGTGTNYGYTF. As DNA, the CDR3 is TGTGCCAGCAGTGAATTAGGGTGGGGGACAGGGACTAACTATGGCTACACCTTC.